This T cell receptor (beta chain) was documented in a study of cytomegalovirus exposure and HLA in healthy donors. Study-wide points: A later analysis reportedly identified an Asian-associated ancestry cluster as carrying fewer N-insertions than the roughly 670-donor mean.

The PCR made use of 60 Vbeta and 13 Jbeta primers. Libraries were prepared by immunoSEQ multiplex PCR; TCRdb keeps only in-frame clonotypes and omits some of them. The repertoire holds 180,000 or so clones, with 60% to 80% as singletons. V lost 2 bases, J lost 0 bases, and 5 bases lay in between. There are 14 residues in the CDR3. From germline, CDR1 is WNHNN and CDR2 SYGVQD (reference sequence). Points on this clone: What it recognizes is unknown.

The chain uses TRBV10-1 and TRBJ1-3; no definite D call. The clonotype originates from a middle-aged woman in good health and CMV-seropositive. Sequencing was performed on PBMCs. CDR3 DNA: TGCGCCAGCAGTGAGGACAACTCTGGAAACACCATATATTTT. This encodes CASSEDNSGNTIYF.